The 7 T cell receptor beta chains below were found in one sample sequenced in a study of blood T cells in healthy people across ages. A second PCR of roughly 7 to 11 cycles used a sample-barcoded 5' primer and a J-beta primer mix. TCRdb itself ran the 5' RACE reads through MiXCR, one entry per CDR3 protein. Counted here are around 1,000,000 distinct CDR3 sequences, approximately 26% occurring once; the ten biggest clones make up 0.75%. The sample was also linked to a second study, of T cells of mothers and their children.

Material for sequencing was blood. These receptors all stem from a girl aged 2 to 9 in good health.

CDR3 region: CASSLGAWNIQYF. The CDR3 nucleotides are TGTGCCAGCAGTTTAGGTGCCTGGAACATTCAGTACTTC. This chain connects TRBV28 to TRBJ2-4, with D uncertain. V shed 2 bases and J shed 7 bases, with 9 bases lying between them. The CDR3 sequence is 13 residues long. Germline V gene lookup returns CDR1 MDHEN and CDR2 SYDVKM. Based on the CDR3 plus reference TRBV28 and TRBJ2-4, the full variable domain is DVKVTQSSRYLVKRTGEKVFLECVQDMDHENMFWYRQDPGLGLRLIYFSYDVKMKEKGDIPEGYSVSREKKERFSLILESASTNQTSMYLCASSLGAWNIQYFGAGTRLSVL.

The rearrangement links TRBV29-1 to TRBJ2-1; possible D gene TRBD1, 6 bases. This CDR3 has 17 amino acids. V lost 4 bases to trimming and J lost 7 bases, with 26 bases between them. Per germline, CDR1 SQVTM and CDR2 ANQGSEA. CDR3 region: CSVGRVWREVGQNEQFF. CDR3 nucleotides: TGCAGCGTTGGCAGGGTTTGGAGAGAGGTGGGACAAAATGAGCAGTTCTTC.

This sequence joins TRBV28 and TRBJ1-4; D unclear. The germline V gene encodes CDR1 MDHEN and CDR2 SYDVKM. The CDR3 is 14 amino acids. Trimming cost V 2 bases and J 8 bases, with 12 bases left between them. Here the CDR3 DNA reads TGTGCCAGCAGTTTAGAGGGTACAAGGGAAAAACTGTTTTTT. It translates to CASSLEGTREKLFF.

The rearrangement joins TRBV2 to TRBJ2-4, with a weak D call TRBD2 (5 bases). From germline, CDR1 is SNHLY and CDR2 FYNNEI. CDR3 length equals 15 residues. The ends were cut back, 6 bases at V and 0 bases at J, with 12 bases in the middle. As DNA, the CDR3 is TGTGCCAGCAGGGAACTAGTTATAGCCAAAAACATTCAGTACTTC. Translated, it gives CASRELVIAKNIQYF.

The V and J genes are TRBV4-1 and TRBJ2-6, with D perhaps matching TRBD2 (5 bases). CDR1 and CDR2 (germline): MGHRA, YSYEKL. This CDR3 contains 17 residues. Trimming removed 1 base from V and 0 bases from J, with 10 bases in between. This chain's CDR3 is CASSQVRRGSGANVLTF. The CDR3 nucleotides read TGCGCCAGCAGCCAAGTTCGCCGGGGCTCTGGGGCCAACGTCCTGACTTTC.

CDR3 nucleotides: TGTGCCAGCAGCTTCCGGGGTAGCGGGACTACAGGAGAGACCCAGTACTTC. Its translation is CASSFRGSGTTGETQYF. This chain uses TRBV7-6 with TRBJ2-5; TRBD2 agrees at 8 bases. J was trimmed by 4 bases and V by 3 bases; bases with no gene match: 13. This CDR3 contains 17 residues. Germline CDR1 reads SGHVS; CDR2 reads FNYEAQ.

This clonotype was counted only a few times. This chain links TRBV7-9 with TRBJ1-2, with D unclear. Trimming removed 2 bases from V and 0 bases from J, with 7 bases in between. The CDR3 extends over 14 amino acids. Germline loops: CDR1 SEHNR, CDR2 FQNEAQ (reference sequence). CDR3 DNA: TGTGCCAGCAGCTTAATTCCAGCTAACTATGGCTACACCTTC. Its translation is CASSLIPANYGYTF.